The rows below give T cell receptor beta chains drawn from one sample of a study of cytomegalovirus exposure and HLA in healthy donors. Assay used: immunoSEQ multiplex PCR; TCRdb lists only in-frame clones, some missing. This sample has fewer than 200,000 clones; 81% occur once, and the top ten carry around 2.4%. Sequenced input: PBMCs. These receptors were obtained from a woman aged 25 to 45 in good health and CMV-seronegative. CDR3s include the opening cysteine and the closing phenylalanine or tryptophan. D genes are given only for firm matches. Expanded clones are given a class, and other clones once, few, many or no size at all.

>NA|TRBD2|TRBV10-3|TRBJ2-1
TGTGCCATCAGCCTAGCGGGGGCCTACAATGAGCAGTTCTTC
CAISLAGAYNEQFF
>NA|NA|TRBV7-2|TRBJ2-7
TGTGCCAGCAGCGAAGCTGGGGGCCAAGCCTCCTACGAGCAGTACTTC
CASSEAGGQASYEQYF
>few|NA|TRBV30|TRBJ2-1
TGTGCCTGGAGTCCCGGAGGCTCTCTGTTCTTC
CAWSPGGSLFF
>NA|TRBD1|TRBV10-2|TRBJ2-5
TGCGCCAGCAGGTACAGGGGGCAAGAGACCCAGTACTTC
CASRYRGQETQYF
>NA|TRBD2|TRBV19|TRBJ2-4
TGTGCCAGTAGACCGGGACTAGCGGGAGGAGCCAAAAACATTCAGTACTTC
CASRPGLAGGAKNIQYF
>NA|TRBD1|TRBV23-1|TRBJ2-7
TGCGCCAGCAGTCAATCGGGACTGGGACAGGGAAACTTGGCGGGATCCTACGAGCAGTACTTC
CASSQSGLGQGNLAGSYEQYF
>NA|NA|TRBV6-1|TRBJ2-3
TGTGCCAGCAGTGACACCCAGGGAATACGCACAGATACGCAGTATTTT
CASSDTQGIRTDTQYF
>NA|NA|TRBV11-2|TRBJ1-1
TGTGCCAGCAGCCGAGTTACGGTGAACACTGAAGCTTTCTTT
CASSRVTVNTEAFF
>NA|TRBD2|TRBV19|TRBJ2-7
TGTGCCAGCCGCCCTCGGCACGGCCGCGGGAGGGCCTTAAGCTACGAGCAGTACTTC
CASRPRHGRGRALSYEQYF
>NA|NA|TRBV6-1|TRBJ2-5
TGTGCCAGCAGTGATCAAGGGGGATCCGAGACCCAGTACTTC
CASSDQGGSETQYF
>once|NA|TRBV5-3|TRBJ2-5
TGTGCCAGAAGCCCGCACAGGGAGACCCAGTACTTC
CARSPHRETQYF
>NA|NA|TRBV15|TRBJ2-7
TGTGCCACCAGCAGCGGACTCTACGAGCAGTACTTC
CATSSGLYEQYF
>few|TRBD1|TRBV7-8|TRBJ2-7
TGTGCCAGCAGCTTACCCCCCCGTCAGGGGGCAATTTACGAGCAGTACTTC
CASSLPPRQGAIYEQYF
>NA|TRBD1|TRBV7-2|TRBJ1-5
TGTGCCAGCAGCACACGGACAGGGGACAATCAGCCCCAGCATTTT
CASSTRTGDNQPQHF
>NA|TRBD1|TRBV7-9|TRBJ2-4
TGTGCCAGCAGCTTAGCACGACAGGGGGGACAAAACATTCAGTACTTC
CASSLARQGGQNIQYF
>NA|TRBD1|TRBV7-8|TRBJ2-5
TGTGCCAGCAGCTCCGGGACAGGGAGGAGGGAGACCCAGTACTTC
CASSSGTGRRETQYF
>NA|NA|TRBV19|TRBJ1-5
TGTGCCAGCGAGGAGGGAGGCGCCAATCAGCCCCAGCATTTT
CASEEGGANQPQHF
>once|TRBD1|TRBV18|TRBJ2-7
TGTGCCAGCTCACCCTTGCCGCCGAGACAGGGGCAAACCTACGAGCAATACTTC
CASSPLPPRQGQTYEQYF
>NA|NA|TRBV27|TRBJ2-7
TGTGCCAGCAGTTATGCTAGTCCCTACGAGCAGTACTTC
CASSYASPYEQYF
>NA|TRBD2|TRBV11-2|TRBJ2-1
TGTGCCAGCAGCGTAGCGGGGGAACACTACAATGAGCAGTTCTTC
CASSVAGEHYNEQFF
>NA|NA|TRBV5-1|TRBJ1-1
TGCGCCAGCAGCTTGGGGACTCGACAGGTAAGGTTGACTGAAGCTTTCTTT
CASSLGTRQVRLTEAFF
>once|TRBD2|TRBV9|TRBJ2-7
TGTGCCAGCAGCGCCCAATCCTCGAAAGCGGGACCCTACGAGCAGTACTTC
CASSAQSSKAGPYEQYF
>NA|TRBD2|TRBV15|TRBJ2-1
TGTGCCACCCAGCGGGGGGCAAACTACAATGAGCAGTTCTTC
CATQRGANYNEQFF
>few|NA|TRBV2|TRBJ1-5
TGTGCCAGCGGGCAGGAGGGAAATCAGCCCCAGCATTTT
CASGQEGNQPQHF
>NA|TRBD1|TRBV5-1|TRBJ1-2
TGCGCCAGCAGCGAAAAGGACAGGGACGGCGGCTACACCTTC
CASSEKDRDGGYTF
>once|NA|TRBV7-9|TRBJ1-5
TGTGCCAGCAGCATGGGGGCGGGCAATCAGCCCCAGCATTTT
CASSMGAGNQPQHF
>NA|NA|TRBV28|TRBJ2-1
TGTGCCAGCAGTTTAAGGTCTGGGGCCCTCTACAATGAGCAGTTCTTC
CASSLRSGALYNEQFF
>few|NA|TRBV28|TRBJ1-2
TGTGCCAGCAGTTTCGGGGTAGGGGGCTACACCTTC
CASSFGVGGYTF
>NA|TRBD2|TRBV9|TRBJ2-2
TGTGCCAGCAGCGTTGGACTAGCGTACACCGGGGAGCTGTTTTTT
CASSVGLAYTGELFF
>once|NA|TRBV29-1|TRBJ1-2
TGCAGCGTCCAAAATACAGGGTATTACACCTTC
CSVQNTGYYTF
>few|TRBD1|TRBV11-2|TRBJ2-7
TGTGCCAGCAGCTTAGAGACAGGGTTCGAGCAGTACTTC
CASSLETGFEQYF
>NA|TRBD1|TRBV29-1|TRBJ2-5
TGCAGCGCCGGACAGGGGTCAGAGACCCAGTACTTC
CSAGQGSETQYF
>once|TRBD2|TRBV5-4|TRBJ2-1
TGTGCCAGCAGCCAGGGACTAGCGGGAGAGGGGCCTTCCTACAATGAGCAGTTCTTC
CASSQGLAGEGPSYNEQFF
>NA|NA|TRBV28|TRBJ1-4
TGTGCCAGCAGTCCTTTCGGCGGGGGGCTAGGGGAAAAACTGTTTTTT
CASSPFGGGLGEKLFF
>NA|TRBD2|TRBV4-1|TRBJ2-7
TGCGCCAGCAGCCATAACCTTGGGACTAGCCTGACCCTCTACGAGCAGTACTTC
CASSHNLGTSLTLYEQYF
>NA|TRBD1|TRBV27|TRBJ2-7
TGTGCCAGCAGTTTCGGACAGGCCACCTACGAGCAGTACTTC
CASSFGQATYEQYF
>few|TRBD1|TRBV27|TRBJ2-7
TGTGCCAGCAGTGAACGGGCAGGGACAGGGGGCGGCGAGCAGTACTTC
CASSERAGTGGGEQYF
>NA|NA|TRBV7-2|TRBJ2-2
TGTGCCAGCAGCTTAACTCGAGAAGTAACCGGGGAGCTGTTTTTT
CASSLTREVTGELFF
>NA|TRBD1|TRBV2|TRBJ1-4
TGTGCCAGCAGACAGGGGGAAACTGAAAAACTGTTTTTT
CASRQGETEKLFF
>NA|NA|TRBV10-3|TRBJ2-7
TGTGCCATCAGTGGTGAGGGGGAATCCTACGAGCAGTACTTC
CAISGEGESYEQYF
>NA|TRBD1|TRBV4-3|TRBJ2-1
TGCGCCAGCAGCCAAGTCACAGGGGGCGCGTACTACAATGAGCAGTTCTTC
CASSQVTGGAYYNEQFF
>NA|TRBD2|TRBV5-1|TRBJ2-1
TGCGCCAGCAGCTTGGAGGGACTAGCGGGAGTTGGGGATGAGCAGTTCTTC
CASSLEGLAGVGDEQFF
>NA|TRBD1|TRBV2|TRBJ1-1
TGTGCCAGCTCCCACGGGACAGCCAACCTGAACACTGAAGCTTTCTTT
CASSHGTANLNTEAFF
>NA|TRBD2|TRBV28|TRBJ2-7
TGTGCCAGCATTTCGGGGACTACGAACTCCTACGAGCAGTACTTC
CASISGTTNSYEQYF
>once|TRBD1|TRBV2|TRBJ1-1
TGTGCCAGCAGTGTATTCAGGGGGAGTGTGAACACTGAAGCTTTCTTT
CASSVFRGSVNTEAFF
>NA|NA|TRBV28|TRBJ1-4
TGTGCCAGCAGCCTTAATGAAAAACTGTTTTTT
CASSLNEKLFF
>NA|NA|TRBV15|TRBJ1-3
TGTGCCACCAGCATGCTCAGCTCTGGAAACACCATATATTTT
CATSMLSSGNTIYF
>NA|NA|TRBV6-1|TRBJ1-5
TGTGCCAGCGGGGAAGCCCCCCCAGGGTTCAATAGCAATCAGCCCCAGCATTTT
CASGEAPPGFNSNQPQHF
>NA|TRBD1|TRBV5-6|TRBJ2-5
TGTGCCAGCAAGGGGACAGGGTCCGAGACCCAGTACTTC
CASKGTGSETQYF
>NA|TRBD1|TRBV28|TRBJ2-1
TGTGCCAGCAGTATTTCCGGGACAGGGGGCAATGAGCAGTTCTTC
CASSISGTGGNEQFF
>NA|TRBD2|TRBV4-3|TRBJ2-7
TGCGCCAGCAGCCCCCTTCGCGGGGGGGGCTACGAGCAGTACTTC
CASSPLRGGGYEQYF
>NA|TRBD1|TRBV7-9|TRBJ1-1
TGTTCCAGCAGCTCTCCGGACAGGGGGAGGACTGAAGCTTTCTTT
CSSSSPDRGRTEAFF
>NA|NA|TRBV28|TRBJ2-1
TGTGCCAGCAGACTACACCGGGACACCGATGAGCAGTTCTTC
CASRLHRDTDEQFF